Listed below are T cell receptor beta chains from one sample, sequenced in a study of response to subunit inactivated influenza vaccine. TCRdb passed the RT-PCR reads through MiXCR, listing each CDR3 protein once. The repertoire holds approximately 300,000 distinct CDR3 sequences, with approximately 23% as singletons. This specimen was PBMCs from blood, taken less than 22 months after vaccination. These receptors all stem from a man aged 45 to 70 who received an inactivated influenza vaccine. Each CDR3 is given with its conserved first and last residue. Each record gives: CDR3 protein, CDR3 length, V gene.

cdr3_aa: CASSPPIGGSYQETQYF
cdr3_length: 17
v_call: TRBV18

cdr3_aa: CSACDRAKDEAFF
cdr3_length: 13
v_call: TRBV20-1

cdr3_aa: CAIREPRDRGTPLHF
cdr3_length: 15
v_call: TRBV10-3

cdr3_aa: CASSSETRDYWVF
cdr3_length: 13
v_call: TRBV5-1

cdr3_aa: CASSPPARGAEDTQYF
cdr3_length: 16
v_call: TRBV14

cdr3_aa: CASSETPGGAGEQYF
cdr3_length: 15
v_call: TRBV10-2

cdr3_aa: CASSGNSPLHF
cdr3_length: 11
v_call: TRBV2

cdr3_aa: CASSTGQGNYGYTF
cdr3_length: 14
v_call: TRBV6-1

cdr3_aa: CASSERDVTDTQYF
cdr3_length: 14
v_call: TRBV2

cdr3_aa: CASSLRVPRTEAFF
cdr3_length: 14
v_call: TRBV12-3/TRBV12-4

cdr3_aa: CASSFSLVRETEAFF
cdr3_length: 15
v_call: TRBV5-8

cdr3_aa: CASSKALGDTEAFF
cdr3_length: 14
v_call: TRBV11-3

cdr3_aa: CASSFFGKETQYF
cdr3_length: 13
v_call: TRBV28

cdr3_aa: CASRETWDYNSPLHF
cdr3_length: 15
v_call: TRBV12-3/TRBV12-4

cdr3_aa: CSASPTGNEKLFF
cdr3_length: 13
v_call: TRBV20-1

cdr3_aa: CASSMTDRQPQHF
cdr3_length: 13
v_call: TRBV19

cdr3_aa: CASSQDTGSHQPQHF
cdr3_length: 15
v_call: TRBV4-2

cdr3_aa: CASSPSRDFGYNEQFF
cdr3_length: 16
v_call: TRBV28

cdr3_aa: CASSLFGTDEETQYF
cdr3_length: 15
v_call: TRBV7-6

cdr3_aa: CASSLSRVRNQPQHF
cdr3_length: 15
v_call: TRBV7-2

cdr3_aa: CASSQTGPYGYTF
cdr3_length: 13
v_call: TRBV9

cdr3_aa: CASRLGGGYSTDTQYF
cdr3_length: 16
v_call: TRBV7-2

cdr3_aa: CASSFATSGSTDTQYF
cdr3_length: 16
v_call: TRBV7-8

cdr3_aa: CASSSRDMITEAFF
cdr3_length: 14
v_call: TRBV12-3/TRBV12-4

cdr3_aa: CASSSQNYGYTF
cdr3_length: 12
v_call: TRBV5-1

cdr3_aa: CASSFYASGRETQYF
cdr3_length: 15
v_call: TRBV28

cdr3_aa: CASSLTYRENEQFF
cdr3_length: 14
v_call: TRBV7-8

cdr3_aa: CASQAERGGGNEQFF
cdr3_length: 15
v_call: TRBV4-1

cdr3_aa: CASSQSSGRYNEQFF
cdr3_length: 15
v_call: TRBV12-3/TRBV12-4

cdr3_aa: CASSSIGTAVYNEQFF
cdr3_length: 16
v_call: TRBV5-4

cdr3_aa: CASSSPGLAGLSADTQYF
cdr3_length: 18
v_call: TRBV11-2

cdr3_aa: CASSESGPSISMNTEAFF
cdr3_length: 18
v_call: TRBV5-1

cdr3_aa: CASSLARLAVITDTQYF
cdr3_length: 17
v_call: TRBV5-6

cdr3_aa: CASSQGDRTYNEQFF
cdr3_length: 15
v_call: TRBV4-2

cdr3_aa: CSVGAGSYGYTF
cdr3_length: 12
v_call: TRBV29-1

cdr3_aa: CASRETAQWTQYF
cdr3_length: 13
v_call: TRBV12-3/TRBV12-4

cdr3_aa: CASSRLGRDSQPQHF
cdr3_length: 15
v_call: TRBV28

cdr3_aa: CASTRTLESNGYTF
cdr3_length: 14
v_call: TRBV6-1

cdr3_aa: CASSPGEGETQYF
cdr3_length: 13
v_call: TRBV4-2

cdr3_aa: CASSLNEHRLAGGEQYF
cdr3_length: 17
v_call: TRBV7-8

cdr3_aa: CASSQALHYEQYF
cdr3_length: 13
v_call: TRBV4-3

cdr3_aa: CASSSAGRTTIGYTF
cdr3_length: 15
v_call: TRBV14

cdr3_aa: CSANYGQGLDQPQHF
cdr3_length: 15
v_call: TRBV20-1

cdr3_aa: CSARGLAGAPLGETQYF
cdr3_length: 17
v_call: TRBV20-1

cdr3_aa: CASSKGLAGGGTYNEQFF
cdr3_length: 18
v_call: TRBV12-3/TRBV12-4

cdr3_aa: CSVRTGINTEAFF
cdr3_length: 13
v_call: TRBV29-1

cdr3_aa: CSVVRRQNTEAFF
cdr3_length: 13
v_call: TRBV29-1

cdr3_aa: CASSQDLRDYYGYTF
cdr3_length: 15
v_call: TRBV3-1

cdr3_aa: CSARGGTGHTGELFF
cdr3_length: 15
v_call: TRBV29-1

cdr3_aa: CASSTGLAGNEQFF
cdr3_length: 14
v_call: TRBV7-8

cdr3_aa: CASSPGITNEKLFF
cdr3_length: 14
v_call: TRBV5-4

cdr3_aa: CASSLVIAGFYNEQFF
cdr3_length: 16
v_call: TRBV5-1